The 9 T cell receptor beta chains presented below share a single source sample, sequenced in a study of cytomegalovirus exposure and HLA in healthy donors. The protocol was immunoSEQ multiplex PCR, while the TCRdb copy is restricted to in-frame clones and leaves out a portion. The table has 120,000 to 150,000 clones, around nine tenths seen once. The sample consisted of PBMCs. The source of these receptors is a man in his late teens or twenties in good health and CMV-seropositive.

The chain recombines TRBV28 with TRBJ1-2, with 7 bases matching TRBD1. CDR1 and CDR2 (germline): MDHEN, SYDVKM. CDR3 length equals 16 residues. Trimming removed 6 bases from V and 4 bases from J; junction bases left unmatched: 14. The CDR3 coding sequence is TGTGCCAGCAGCCCAGGGGGTTCCTATGATGGCTATGGCTACACCTTC. This gives the protein CASSPGGSYDGYGYTF.

CDR3 residues: CASSLGFEAISGANVLTF. CDR3 coding DNA: TGCGCCAGCAGCCTTGGTTTTGAGGCAATCTCTGGGGCCAACGTCCTGACTTTC. The chain employs TRBV5-1 and TRBJ2-6, with D unclear. This CDR3 contains 18 residues. The V end lost 4 bases, the J end lost 0 bases, and 17 bases lay between the germline ends. Germline CDR1 and CDR2: SGHRS and YFSETQ.

The DNA for the CDR3 is TGCGCCAGCAGCTCGACGACAGGAAGTGGGCGCAATGAGCAGTTCTTC. It is translated as CASSSTTGSGRNEQFF. This rearrangement joins TRBV5-1 to TRBJ2-1; D is perhaps TRBD1 (6 bases). Germline V CDR1 and CDR2: SGHRS, YFSETQ. This CDR3 has 16 residues. V lost 3 bases and J lost 6, with 19 bases in between.

Only one count was recorded for this clone. V is TRBV5-4 and J is TRBJ1-4; D is perhaps TRBD1 (6 bases). This CDR3 contains 15 residues. Germline-derived CDR1 and CDR2 are SGHNT and YYREEE (reference sequence). V dropped 0 bases and J dropped 7 bases, with 13 bases sitting between them. The CDR3 is CASSLGGGGVEKLFF. The CDR3 DNA reads TGTGCCAGCAGCTTGGGGGGAGGGGGTGTTGAAAAACTGTTTTTT.

CDR3 in amino acids: CAWSVRSTGPSGYTF. CDR3 DNA sequence: TGTGCCTGGAGTGTACGATCAACAGGGCCGAGCGGCTACACCTTC. This chain connects TRBV30 to TRBJ1-2, with a weak D call TRBD1 (6 bases). This CDR3 spans 15 amino acids. V gave up 0 bases and J gave up 8 bases, with 19 bases separating them. Germline V gives CDR1 GTSNPN, CDR2 SVGIG (reference sequence).

The V and J genes are TRBV9 and TRBJ2-7; 9 positions agree with TRBD1. The V gene's germline CDR1 is SGDLS and CDR2 YYNGEE. V was clipped by 4 bases and J by 0 bases; unmatched bases: 5. This CDR3 is built from 15 residues. CDR3 DNA: TGTGCCAGCAGCCCGGGACAGGGACCCTCCTACGAGCAGTACTTC. Amino acid sequence: CASSPGQGPSYEQYF.

This clone was detected once. DNA of the CDR3: TGTGCCAGCTCAGCCTTAGAGATCGGGGAGCTGTTTTTT. This translates into CASSALEIGELFF. The rearrangement links TRBV18 to TRBJ2-2; D unclear. The CDR3 runs to 13 residues. The V gene lost 5 bases and the J gene lost 7 bases, with 11 bases spanning the gap. In germline, CDR1 is KGHSH, CDR2 LQKENI.

The J gene is TRBJ1-6, the V gene TRBV19; the match to TRBD1 covers 8 bases. Germline V gene sequence: CDR1 LNHDA, CDR2 SQIVND (reference sequence). The CDR3 contains 16 residues. Unmatched junction bases numbered 10, after V lost 5 bases and J lost 7 bases. The CDR3 sequence: CASSDRDRLRNSPLHF. DNA of the CDR3: TGTGCCAGTAGTGACCGGGACAGGCTAAGGAATTCACCCCTCCACTTT.

V is TRBV2 and J is TRBJ2-7; D not resolved. With 7 bases removed from V and 2 bases from J, the gap between germline ends came to 27 bases. The CDR3 spans 18 residues. The germline gives CDR1 SNHLY, CDR2 FYNNEI. DNA of the CDR3: TGTGCCAGCAAGAGTTCCTCCCGTCAGGTTGCAATCGCCTACGAGCAGTACTTC. Protein: CASKSSSRQVAIAYEQYF.